By sample fraction, the clone carrying this T cell receptor beta chain is medium-sized. The entry originates in a study of T cell changes during pregnancy in multiple sclerosis. Profiled with immunoSEQ multiplex PCR; TCRdb holds only in-frame clones, not every one. The table lists tens of thousands of clones, around 93% of them singletons, with less than 4.5% in the top ten. With 0 bases removed from V and 4 bases from J, the gap between germline ends came to 7 bases. The germline gives CDR1 SGDLS, CDR2 YYNGEE. The CDR3 has 13 amino acids. The rearrangement uses TRBV9 and TRBJ1-1; D gene ambiguous. This TCR derives from a female donor with multiple sclerosis, enrolled in a pregnancy study. Sequenced material: CD8+ T cells from peripheral blood mononuclear cells, taken in the second trimester of pregnancy. The CDR3 region is CASSVERATEAFF. In DNA form, the CDR3 reads TGTGCCAGCAGCGTAGAGAGGGCCACTGAAGCTTTCTTT.